The 5 T cell receptor beta chains presented below share a single source sample, sequenced in a study of cytomegalovirus exposure and HLA in healthy donors (dated by TCRdb to the late 2010s). The receptor library was made with the immunoSEQ multiplex PCR assay. A mixture of 60 forward primers for TCR Vbeta segments and 13 reverse primers for TCR Jbeta segments was used in the multiplex PCR. This immuneACCESS table, as held by TCRdb, lists in-frame sequences with V and J called but not all clones. Of the missing ones, under half trace to an unresolved V gene in checked studies; the others have no known cause. Counted in this sample were over 95,000 clones; roughly 80% of them appeared once. The ten largest clonotypes hold roughly 3% of the sample. The sample was PBMCs. These receptor sequences come from a female donor in good health and CMV-seronegative.

The chain recombines TRBV4-2 with TRBJ2-2, with 8 bases that match TRBD2. This CDR3 is 16 amino acids long. V dropped 0 bases and J dropped 5; count of bases not matched to a gene: 5. Germline loops: CDR1 LGHNA, CDR2 YNFKEQ. The CDR3 loop is CASSQEGTRSTGELFF. CDR3 in DNA: TGTGCCAGCAGCCAAGAGGGGACTAGGAGTACCGGGGAGCTGTTTTTT.

The chain combines TRBV29-1 with TRBJ1-2; 7 bases align to TRBD1. This CDR3 contains 11 residues. The germline V gene has CDR1 SQVTM and CDR2 ANQGSEA. V dropped 5 bases and J dropped 8; count of bases not matched to a gene: 5. The CDR3 bases are TGCAGCGTTTTTAGGGGGCGCGGCTACACCTTC. Translating it yields CSVFRGRGYTF.

Concerning this clone: A junction boundary mismatches the germline segment, possibly from a read error. The chain combines TRBV9 with TRBJ2-1; perhaps TRBD2 as D (5 bases). The CDR3 extends over 15 amino acids. Germline V gene lookup returns CDR1 SGDLS and CDR2 YYNGEE. The DNA of the CDR3 is TGTGCCAGCAGCGTAGGTGGTAGCGCGGAAAATGAACAGTTCTTC. It is translated as CASSVGGSAENEQFF.

This clone was found a few times. The chain uses TRBV5-5 and TRBJ1-5; D unresolved. Germline CDR1 SGHKS, CDR2 YYEKEE (reference sequence). The CDR3 length is 13 residues. V was cut by 2 bases and J by 8 bases, with 11 bases left in between. CDR3 in amino acids: CASSLEVLEPQHF. The CDR3 region has the DNA TGTGCCAGCAGCTTAGAAGTCTTAGAGCCCCAGCATTTT.

As for this clone: The junction and the germline gene differ at one end; a read error may be behind it. The rearrangement uses TRBV14 and TRBJ2-7; D call uncertain. CDR3 size: 13 residues. Per germline, CDR1 SGHDN and CDR2 FVKESK. In DNA form, the CDR3 reads TGTGCCAGCAGCCAAAATCCCTCCTGCGAGCAGTACTTC. It translates to CASSQNPSCEQYF.